One and the same sample provided the 16 T cell receptor beta chains below, sequenced in a study of blood T cell repertoires in COVID-19. TCRdb's table, derived via immunoSEQ multiplex PCR, lists solely in-frame clones and lacks some. The sample carries fewer than 250,000 clones, about 92% recorded once. The sample taken for sequencing was peripheral blood. The receptors stem from a man aged 25 to 40 with acute or convalescent COVID-19.

The J gene is TRBJ2-2, the V gene TRBV12-5; 7 bases match TRBD1. The junction had 6 bases not matched to a gene; V was cut back by 1 base and J by 1 base. The CDR3 has 17 amino acids. The germline V gene encodes CDR1 LGHNT and CDR2 FRNRAP. CDR3 bases: TGTGCTAGTGGTTTGGACCGGACAGGACTGAACACCGGGGAGCTGTTTTTT. Amino acid sequence: CASGLDRTGLNTGELFF.

With respect to this clone: The junction and the germline gene differ at one end; a read error may be behind it. V and J are TRBV19 and TRBJ1-5; 7 nucleotides match TRBD1. The germline V gene has CDR1 LNHDA and CDR2 SQIVND (reference sequence). The CDR3 contains 14 residues. CDR3 DNA sequence: TGTGCCAGTACGAGTCAGGGGGGCTATCATCCCCAGCATTTT. Its protein product is CASTSQGGYHPQHF.

This chain links TRBV29-1 with TRBJ1-6; D unclear. Trimming removed 0 bases at V and 7 bases at J, with 19 bases between. The CDR3 covers 17 residues. Germline lookup yields CDR1 SQVTM and CDR2 ANQGSEA. The CDR3 loop is CSVEDGGRQVRNSPLHF. The CDR3 DNA reads TGCAGCGTTGAAGATGGAGGGCGCCAGGTTAGAAATTCACCCCTCCACTTT.

The V and J genes are TRBV10-2 and TRBJ1-1; tentatively, D is TRBD1 (5 bases). The CDR3 contains 12 residues. Germline assignment: CDR1 WSHSY and CDR2 SAAADI. V lost 7 bases and J lost 6, with 12 bases in between. The CDR3 protein is CASTIWGAEAFF. In nucleotides, the CDR3 is TGCGCCAGCACTATCTGGGGGGCTGAAGCTTTCTTT.

This rearrangement joins TRBV6-2 or TRBV6-3 to TRBJ2-1, with TRBD2 matching over 12 bases. Germline values: CDR1 MNHEY, CDR2 SVGEGT. V dropped 5 bases and J dropped 4; count of bases not matched to a gene: 0. The CDR3 covers 14 residues. CDR3: CASSTSGRYNEQFF. The CDR3 bases are TGTGCCAGCAGTACTAGCGGGAGGTACAATGAGCAGTTCTTC.

The chain recombines TRBV29-1 with TRBJ1-1; D is unclear. V gave up 5 bases and J gave up 3 bases, with 22 bases separating them. Germline V gene data show CDR1 as SQVTM and CDR2 as ANQGSEA. The CDR3 sequence is 16 residues long. This CDR3 is CSVPPSRGRMDTEAFF. CDR3 nucleotide sequence: TGCAGCGTTCCCCCCTCTAGAGGGAGAATGGACACTGAAGCTTTCTTT.

The chain uses TRBV7-9 and TRBJ2-3, with TRBD2 identical over 8 bases. CDR3 size: 15 residues. The trim removed 6 bases at V and 6 bases at J, leaving 11 bases unmatched. Germline V gene data show CDR1 as SEHNR and CDR2 as FQNEAQ (reference sequence). CDR3: CASRFSGTSQDTQYF. The DNA of the CDR3 is TGTGCCAGCAGATTCTCCGGGACTAGTCAGGATACGCAGTATTTT.

The CDR3 sequence is CASSRERDETQYF. Written as DNA, the CDR3 is TGTGCCAGCAGCCGCGAGCGTGATGAGACCCAGTACTTC. This chain uses TRBV5-4 with TRBJ2-5; D remains unclear. V lost 4 bases and J lost 5, with 12 bases in between. The CDR3 has 13 amino acids. Germline V CDR1 and CDR2: SGHNT, YYREEE (reference sequence).

The chain recombines TRBV30 with TRBJ1-5; D is possibly TRBD1 (5 bases). The CDR3 is made up of 13 amino acids. Germline V gene sequence: CDR1 GTSNPN, CDR2 SVGIG (reference sequence). V was pared by 0 bases and J by 7 bases, with 10 bases between. Here the CDR3 reads CAWSVRRGQPQHF. The CDR3, as DNA: TGTGCCTGGAGTGTACGCCGGGGGCAGCCCCAGCATTTT.

This clone has just one count. The chain has TRBV10-1 and TRBJ1-1, with unresolved D. Germline assignment: CDR1 WNHNN and CDR2 SYGVQD (reference sequence). The V and J ends lost 5 bases and 4 bases respectively, with 11 bases between them. This CDR3 has 13 amino acids. The CDR3 here is CASSLDSGTEAFF. The CDR3, as DNA: TGCGCCAGCAGTCTTGACTCGGGCACTGAAGCTTTCTTT.

This clone was observed a single time. This chain joins TRBV24-1 and TRBJ1-5, with D unclear. CDR1 is KGHDR and CDR2 is SFDVKD in the germline V gene. This CDR3 comprises 16 residues. CDR3 bases: TGTGACCCCCGGGTGACCGCACCTAAAGGCAATCAGCCCCAGCATTTT. Amino acids: CDPRVTAPKGNQPQHF.

The J gene is TRBJ2-1, the V gene TRBV3-1 (or the pseudogene TRBV3-2); perhaps TRBD2 as D (6 bases). The CDR3 consists of 15 residues. Germline CDR1 and CDR2: LGHDT and YNNKEL (reference sequence). V was shortened by 5 bases and J by 3 bases, with 14 bases between the two germline ends. CDR3 amino acids: CASSWRELGYNEQFF. For the CDR3, the DNA is TGTGCCAGCAGCTGGCGGGAATTAGGCTACAATGAGCAGTTCTTC.

The chain recombines TRBV3-1 (or the pseudogene TRBV3-2) with TRBJ2-5, with 11 bases lining up with TRBD2. Unmatched junction bases numbered 6, after V lost 5 bases and J lost 4 bases. This CDR3 has 15 amino acids. Germline loops: CDR1 LGHDT, CDR2 YNNKEL (reference sequence). The CDR3 spells CASSLGLAVRETQYF. In DNA form, the CDR3 reads TGTGCCAGCAGCTTGGGACTAGCGGTTCGAGAGACCCAGTACTTC.

The gene calls are TRBV9 and TRBJ2-2, with 8 bases matching TRBD2. This CDR3 spans 14 amino acids. Trimming cost V 3 bases and J 6 bases; bases outside gene matches: 4. The germline gives CDR1 SGDLS, CDR2 YYNGEE. DNA for the CDR3: TGTGCCAGCAGCGCGGGACTAGTCCCCGGGGAGCTGTTTTTT. Its translation: CASSAGLVPGELFF.

The rearrangement links TRBV6-5 to TRBJ1-2; D perhaps matches TRBD1 (5 bases). Trimming left V 5 bases short and J 1 base short, with 14 bases between. Germline loops: CDR1 MNHEY, CDR2 SVGAGI. This CDR3 has 15 residues. The CDR3: CASSKGYNVNYGYTF. The CDR3 DNA follows: TGTGCCAGCAGTAAGGGGTACAATGTTAACTATGGCTACACCTTC.

The V and J genes are TRBV6-6 and TRBJ1-1; tentative D call: TRBD1 (6 bases). With 6 bases removed from V and 0 bases from J, the gap between germline ends came to 14 bases. Germline loops: CDR1 MNHNY, CDR2 SVGAGI (reference sequence). The CDR3 runs 15 residues. The CDR3 sequence: CASRPSQGLNTEAFF. In nucleotides, the CDR3 is TGTGCCAGCAGACCCTCACAGGGACTGAACACTGAAGCTTTCTTT.